This T cell receptor (beta chain) was obtained from a study (dated by TCRdb to the mid-2010s). As concerns this clonotype: The antigen this receptor binds is unknown. Base qualities were left out, and no much larger clone turns up one base away.

V ends up 5 bases short and J 7 bases short, with an unmatched junction base count of 9. Including cysteine and phenylalanine, the CDR3 has 14 amino acids. Only CDR3 DNA is held: 42 bases, read in frame from base 1. CDR1 LNHDA and CDR2 SQIVND are derived from the germline V gene (reference sequence). The library was made by RT-PCR. Sequenced using an Illumina MiSeq. TCRdb passed the public sequencing reads through fastp at Q25 and MiXCR, retaining productive beta sequences. A single entry per CDR3 protein holds the most common genes and DNA from its merged rows. The sample profile shows about 700,000 distinct CDR3 sequences; more than 13% of them were found once. The biggest ten clones account for just over 3.5% of the sample.

Sequencing input: memory CD4+ T cells from blood. This receptor was identified in a female donor in good health, serving as a healthy control. The V gene is TRBV19 and the J gene is TRBJ1-1; the junction holds 8 bases that match TRBD1. The CDR3 amino acid sequence is: CASSLYRDRYEAFF. The nucleotide sequence is TGTGCCAGTAGTCTCTACCGGGACAGGTATGAAGCTTTCTTT.